This is a list of T cell receptor beta chains from one sample in a study of PD-1 blockade in classical Hodgkin lymphoma. The table came from immunoSEQ multiplex PCR; TCRdb's copy has only in-frame clones and leaves some out. Altogether around 6,700 clones are present, approximately 70% being singletons, with the ten largest covering 10% to 15%. Source: CD8+ T cells from blood, taken before the fourth cycle of nivolumab. These receptors came from a human donor with classical Hodgkin lymphoma. CDR3s include the opening cysteine and the closing phenylalanine or tryptophan. The D gene is left open where the match is weak. The size entry is marked missing in some rows and otherwise reads once, few, many or a size class.

len	d_gene	abundance	v_gene	j_gene	CDR3nt	CDR3aa
13	-	-	TRBV7-9	TRBJ2-2	TGTGCCAGCAGCCCTTCGGAGACCGGGGAGCTGTTTTTT	CASSPSETGELFF
14	TRBD1	-	TRBV27	TRBJ1-4	TGTGCCAGCTATAACAGGGGAACTAATGAAAAACTGTTTTTT	CASYNRGTNEKLFF
18	-	-	TRBV19	TRBJ1-1	TGTGCCAGTAGTATATGGCCGAGGTCCTCCAAAGTGAACACTGAAGCTTTCTTT	CASSIWPRSSKVNTEAFF
14	-	-	TRBV28	TRBJ1-2	TGTGCCAGCAGTTTGGTGGGGGGAGAGTATGGCTACACCTTC	CASSLVGGEYGYTF
18	TRBD1	once	TRBV4-1	TRBJ2-5	TGCGCCAGCAGCCGCTTAATTCCGGGACAGGGGATCGGGGAGACCCAGTACTTC	CASSRLIPGQGIGETQYF
15	-	-	TRBV18	TRBJ2-7	TGTGCCAGCTCACCGCTTGAGGGGATATCCTACGAGCAGTACTTC	CASSPLEGISYEQYF
15	TRBD1	once	TRBV9	TRBJ2-4	TGTGCCAGCAGCTTCCGGGACAGGGTATATGACATTCAGTACTTC	CASSFRDRVYDIQYF
13	-	-	TRBV7-2	TRBJ2-2	TGTGCCAGCAGCTTAACAATCACCGGGGAGCTGTTTTTT	CASSLTITGELFF
14	TRBD1	-	TRBV4-2	TRBJ2-7	TGTGCCAGCAGCCCCGGGACAGTATCCTACGAGCAGTACTTC	CASSPGTVSYEQYF
13	-	-	TRBV29-1	TRBJ1-2	TGCAGCGGGGATGAGGGGACAAACTATGGCTACACCTTC	CSGDEGTNYGYTF
13	-	-	TRBV7-9	TRBJ2-2	TGTGCCAGCAGCCCATCCGAGACCGGGGAGCTGTTTTTT	CASSPSETGELFF
17	-	-	TRBV27	TRBJ2-2	TGTGCCAGCACCACACCTCTCCCGGGTTCGAACACCGGGGAGCTGTTTTTT	CASTTPLPGSNTGELFF
15	-	few	TRBV5-6	TRBJ2-5	TGTGCCACCACGGTTGCACGACGCGGGAAAGAGACCCAGTACTTC	CATTVARRGKETQYF
14	-	-	TRBV30	TRBJ2-4	TGTGCCTGGAGTGTTGGGGCAGGGGAGGCCATTCAGTACTTC	CAWSVGAGEAIQYF
13	-	-	TRBV7-2	TRBJ2-5	TGTGCCAGCAGCTTTTGGACTAAAGAGACCCAGTACTTC	CASSFWTKETQYF
13	-	-	TRBV2	TRBJ1-2	TGTGCCGTAGACGGGGGGATGGACTATGGCTACACCTTC	CAVDGGMDYGYTF
14	-	-	TRBV5-1	TRBJ2-7	TGCGCCAGCAGCCATGGCCTGTCCCCCTACGAGCAGTACTTC	CASSHGLSPYEQYF
15	TRBD1	-	TRBV27	TRBJ1-1	TGTGCCAGCAGTTTATCGGGCAGGGGGAGAACTGAAGCTTTCTTT	CASSLSGRGRTEAFF
17	TRBD1	-	TRBV7-9	TRBJ1-3	TGTGCCAGCAGCTTAGGACAGGGTCGGATCTATGGAAACACCATATATTTT	CASSLGQGRIYGNTIYF
14	TRBD1	-	TRBV27	TRBJ2-5	TGTGCCAGCAGTTTTAACAAAGGGGGCGAGACCCAGTACTTC	CASSFNKGGETQYF
15	-	-	TRBV2	TRBJ2-5	TGTGCCAGCAGGGCTATAGACAGTTTCCAAGAGACCCAGTACTTC	CASRAIDSFQETQYF
18	TRBD2	once	TRBV5-1	TRBJ2-1	TGCGCCAGCAGCTTGTCCGGGACTAGCGGGGGGGCCTACAATGAGCAGTTCTTC	CASSLSGTSGGAYNEQFF